Listed below are T cell receptor beta chains from one sample, sequenced in a study of breast tumors, draining lymph nodes, adjacent tissues. Each CDR3 protein is one row after TCRdb ran MiXCR on the multiplex PCR reads. Of over 100,000 distinct CDR3 sequences listed, about 22% are singletons. Sequencing was done on a sample of axillary lymph node tissue. The receptors derive from a female donor with breast cancer. Some clones in this sample may be carry-over from other donors' samples. The CDR3 runs from the conserved cysteine through the conserved F or W. Each record gives: J gene, V gene, D gene, clone size, CDR3 DNA, CDR3 protein. D genes are given only for firm matches. Some rows have no size entry. The others give once, few or many, or a class for an expanded clone.

j_call: TRBJ2-1
v_call: TRBV19
d_call: TRBD1
clone_size: many
cdr3_nt: TGTGCCAGTAGCCCGGACAGGAGCTCCTACAATGAGCAGTTCTTC
cdr3_aa: CASSPDRSSYNEQFF

j_call: TRBJ1-3
v_call: TRBV19
d_call: .
clone_size: many
cdr3_nt: TGTGCCAGTAGTATGCCGGGGATCTCTGGAAACACCATATATTTT
cdr3_aa: CASSMPGISGNTIYF

j_call: TRBJ2-5
v_call: TRBV27
d_call: .
clone_size: many
cdr3_nt: TGTGCCAGCAGTCCTCTACAAGAGACCCAGTACTTC
cdr3_aa: CASSPLQETQYF

j_call: TRBJ2-1
v_call: TRBV5-5
d_call: .
clone_size: many
cdr3_nt: TGTGCCAGCAGCCCCGGAACACGAACGAACAGAAATGAGCAGTTCTTC
cdr3_aa: CASSPGTRTNRNEQFF

j_call: TRBJ2-3
v_call: TRBV6-2/TRBV6-3
d_call: TRBD1
clone_size: few
cdr3_nt: TGTGCCAGCACCCTCCGGACAGGGATAAGGGGAGATACGCAGTATTTT
cdr3_aa: CASTLRTGIRGDTQYF

j_call: TRBJ1-4
v_call: TRBV2
d_call: TRBD1
clone_size: many
cdr3_nt: TGTGCCAGCAGTGGTCAGGGGGCTAATGAAAAACTGTTTTTT
cdr3_aa: CASSGQGANEKLFF

j_call: TRBJ1-5
v_call: TRBV27
d_call: TRBD1
clone_size: few
cdr3_nt: TGTGCCAGTCGCGAGGGACAGGTTAGCAATCAGCCCCAGCATTTT
cdr3_aa: CASREGQVSNQPQHF

j_call: TRBJ2-3
v_call: TRBV3-1
d_call: .
clone_size: many
cdr3_nt: TGTGCCAGCAGCCAAGATACGGGGGTGGGAGATACGCAGTATTTT
cdr3_aa: CASSQDTGVGDTQYF

j_call: TRBJ1-2
v_call: TRBV7-9
d_call: .
clone_size: many
cdr3_nt: TGTGCCAGCAGCCTAAGTGACTCCTATGGCTACACCTTC
cdr3_aa: CASSLSDSYGYTF

j_call: TRBJ2-1
v_call: TRBV15
d_call: TRBD2
clone_size: many
cdr3_nt: TGTGCCACCAGCAAGTCAGCGGGATTCCACAATGAGCAGTTCTTC
cdr3_aa: CATSKSAGFHNEQFF

j_call: TRBJ2-1
v_call: TRBV9
d_call: TRBD1
clone_size: many
cdr3_nt: TGTGCCAGCAGCGCCCCGGACAGGGGGCAATACAATGAGCAGTTCTTC
cdr3_aa: CASSAPDRGQYNEQFF

j_call: TRBJ2-5
v_call: TRBV2
d_call: TRBD1
clone_size: many
cdr3_nt: TGTGCCACACAGACAGGGAACCAAGAGACCCAGTACTTC
cdr3_aa: CATQTGNQETQYF

j_call: TRBJ2-2
v_call: TRBV2
d_call: .
clone_size: .
cdr3_nt: TGTGCCAGCAGAGGGGACGGCGACACCGGGGAGCTGTTTTTT
cdr3_aa: CASRGDGDTGELFF

j_call: TRBJ2-7
v_call: TRBV5-6
d_call: .
clone_size: many
cdr3_nt: TGTGCCAGCAGCTATTCCCCCCGCTCCTACGAGCAGTACTTC
cdr3_aa: CASSYSPRSYEQYF

j_call: TRBJ2-5
v_call: TRBV6-1
d_call: .
clone_size: many
cdr3_nt: TGTGCCAGCACGGGGCTCGGCCGTGTCCAAGAGACCCAGTACTTC
cdr3_aa: CASTGLGRVQETQYF

j_call: TRBJ2-2
v_call: TRBV28
d_call: .
clone_size: .
cdr3_nt: TGTGCCAGCAGTTTTTTTCGGCCGACGAACACCGGGGAGCTGTTTTTT
cdr3_aa: CASSFFRPTNTGELFF

j_call: TRBJ2-2
v_call: TRBV5-1
d_call: TRBD2
clone_size: many
cdr3_nt: TGCGCCAGCAGCTTGGCCGGGACTAGCTTCACCGGGGAGCTGTTTTTT
cdr3_aa: CASSLAGTSFTGELFF

j_call: TRBJ2-5
v_call: TRBV30
d_call: TRBD2
clone_size: many
cdr3_nt: TGTGCCTGGAAAAGTCAGGCGGGAGGAGAGACCCAGTACTTC
cdr3_aa: CAWKSQAGGETQYF

j_call: TRBJ2-1
v_call: TRBV7-2
d_call: .
clone_size: many
cdr3_nt: TGTGCCAGCAGCCGTCGCCCTCCGTACAATGAGCAGTTCTTC
cdr3_aa: CASSRRPPYNEQFF

j_call: TRBJ1-2
v_call: TRBV4-1
d_call: TRBD1
clone_size: many
cdr3_nt: TGCGCCAGCAGCCAGAGGTTTATAGGGGACAGGGGTCGCGGCTACACCTTC
cdr3_aa: CASSQRFIGDRGRGYTF

j_call: TRBJ2-2
v_call: TRBV24-1
d_call: .
clone_size: many
cdr3_nt: TGTGCCACAGTAGCGGAGAACACCGGGGAGCTGTTTTTT
cdr3_aa: CATVAENTGELFF

j_call: TRBJ2-5
v_call: TRBV3-1
d_call: .
clone_size: many
cdr3_nt: TGTGCCAGCAGCCAAAGAGGAGCCCACGGGGAGACCCAGTACTTC
cdr3_aa: CASSQRGAHGETQYF

j_call: TRBJ2-2
v_call: TRBV7-6
d_call: TRBD2
clone_size: .
cdr3_nt: TGTGCCAGCAGCCCCCTAGTCCTAGCGGAAACGAACACCGGGGAGCGCTTTTTT
cdr3_aa: CASSPLVLAETNTGERFF

j_call: TRBJ2-1
v_call: TRBV6-2/TRBV6-3
d_call: TRBD1
clone_size: .
cdr3_nt: TGTGCCAGCACCGACCGGGACAGATCGTGGGACTACAATGAGCAGTTCTTC
cdr3_aa: CASTDRDRSWDYNEQFF

j_call: TRBJ1-6
v_call: TRBV3-1
d_call: .
clone_size: many
cdr3_nt: TGTGCCAGCAGCCAAGTGGCAGCGGGTTCACCCCTCCACTTT
cdr3_aa: CASSQVAAGSPLHF

j_call: TRBJ2-7
v_call: TRBV2
d_call: .
clone_size: many
cdr3_nt: TGTGCCAGCAGTGGTGTCGGGGCATACGAGCAGTACTTC
cdr3_aa: CASSGVGAYEQYF

j_call: TRBJ2-2
v_call: TRBV6-6
d_call: .
clone_size: many
cdr3_nt: TGTGCCAGCAGTTATTCGGCAGGGGCCGGGGAGCTGTTTTTT
cdr3_aa: CASSYSAGAGELFF

j_call: TRBJ2-5
v_call: TRBV24-1
d_call: TRBD2
clone_size: many
cdr3_nt: TGTGCCACCAGTGACTCTAGCGGGAAAAGGGAGACCCAGTACTTC
cdr3_aa: CATSDSSGKRETQYF

j_call: TRBJ2-7
v_call: TRBV19
d_call: .
clone_size: many
cdr3_nt: TGTGCCAGTAGTATGGACCCTAGCTCCTACGAGCAGTACTTC
cdr3_aa: CASSMDPSSYEQYF

j_call: TRBJ1-6
v_call: TRBV5-4
d_call: .
clone_size: many
cdr3_nt: TGTGCCAGCAGAGATCGGCGTACGAATTCACCCCTCCACTTT
cdr3_aa: CASRDRRTNSPLHF

j_call: TRBJ2-3
v_call: TRBV20-1
d_call: TRBD2
clone_size: many
cdr3_nt: TGCAGTGCTAGAGCTAGCGGGAGGACTCGAGATACGCAGTATTTT
cdr3_aa: CSARASGRTRDTQYF

j_call: TRBJ1-5
v_call: TRBV20-1
d_call: TRBD1
clone_size: many
cdr3_nt: TGCAGTGCTAGCGACGGACAGGACTACCGTGTATCGGGCAATCAGCCCCAGCATTTT
cdr3_aa: CSASDGQDYRVSGNQPQHF

j_call: TRBJ1-2
v_call: TRBV19
d_call: .
clone_size: .
cdr3_nt: TGTGCCAGTAGGAGCGCGGGAGGGAACTATGGCTACACCTTC
cdr3_aa: CASRSAGGNYGYTF

j_call: TRBJ2-3
v_call: TRBV14
d_call: TRBD2
clone_size: many
cdr3_nt: TGTGCCAGCAGCCAAGAAGGGACTAGCGGGAGGAAGACAGATACGCAGTATTTT
cdr3_aa: CASSQEGTSGRKTDTQYF

j_call: TRBJ1-3
v_call: TRBV12-3/TRBV12-4
d_call: .
clone_size: many
cdr3_nt: TGTGCCAGCAGCTACAGCTGGAGCTCTGGAAACACCATATATTTT
cdr3_aa: CASSYSWSSGNTIYF

j_call: TRBJ2-3
v_call: TRBV15
d_call: .
clone_size: many
cdr3_nt: TGTGCCACCAGCACCTCGGCCACAGATACGCAGTATTTT
cdr3_aa: CATSTSATDTQYF

j_call: TRBJ2-4
v_call: TRBV2
d_call: .
clone_size: many
cdr3_nt: TGTGCCAGCAGTGTAGGGCCGGGGGACATTCAGTACTTC
cdr3_aa: CASSVGPGDIQYF

j_call: TRBJ2-1
v_call: TRBV7-9
d_call: TRBD2
clone_size: many
cdr3_nt: TGTGCCAGCAGCTTCAAAACTAGCGCTAATGAGCAGTTCTTC
cdr3_aa: CASSFKTSANEQFF

j_call: TRBJ2-3
v_call: TRBV19
d_call: .
clone_size: many
cdr3_nt: TGTGCCAGCGTCGGACACCTGAGCACAGATACGCAGTATTTT
cdr3_aa: CASVGHLSTDTQYF

j_call: TRBJ2-1
v_call: TRBV19
d_call: .
clone_size: many
cdr3_nt: TGTGCCAGTGCTCGACGGGCCTACAATGAGCAGTTCTTC
cdr3_aa: CASARRAYNEQFF

j_call: TRBJ2-3
v_call: TRBV20-1
d_call: .
clone_size: many
cdr3_nt: TGCAGTGCTAAGCCTCCCCAGGATACGCAGTATTTT
cdr3_aa: CSAKPPQDTQYF

j_call: TRBJ2-7
v_call: TRBV4-2
d_call: .
clone_size: many
cdr3_nt: TGTGCCAGCAGCCAAGGGGCCGGCTCCTACGAGCAGTACTTC
cdr3_aa: CASSQGAGSYEQYF